These T cell receptor beta chains were read from a single sample in a study of metastatic and nonmetastatic thyroid tumors. TCRdb re-called the PCR reads through MiXCR. The sample includes some 20,000 clones, about 30% seen only once; the top ten take 20% to 25%. Sample: adjacent normal tissue. The receptors come from a female donor with papillary thyroid cancer or a benign thyroid nodule (not recorded which). Some clones in this sample may be carry-over from other donors' samples. The CDR3 runs from the conserved cysteine through the conserved F or W. A D gene is named only where the DNA matches it firmly. Part of the rows lack a size; the others show once, few, many or a class for expanded clones.

cdr3_length: 13
clone_size: many
j_call: TRBJ2-3
d_call: TRBD1
v_call: TRBV29-1
cdr3_nt: TGCAGCGTTGGACAGGGCCAGAGGGATACGCAGTATTTT
cdr3_aa: CSVGQGQRDTQYF

cdr3_length: 15
clone_size: few
j_call: TRBJ2-7
d_call: -
v_call: TRBV6-1
cdr3_nt: TGTGCCAGCAGGAAGGGGGGTAGCGGCCGCTACGAGCAGTACTTC
cdr3_aa: CASRKGGSGRYEQYF

cdr3_length: 14
clone_size: many
j_call: TRBJ2-5
d_call: -
v_call: TRBV28
cdr3_nt: TGTGCCAGCAAGGGGGGCGGAGGGAGAGAGACCCAGTACTTC
cdr3_aa: CASKGGGGRETQYF

cdr3_length: 16
clone_size: -
j_call: TRBJ2-2
d_call: TRBD2
v_call: TRBV7-2
cdr3_nt: TGTGCCAGCAGCTTTAGCGGGCGGGCGAACACCGGGGAGCTGTTTTTT
cdr3_aa: CASSFSGRANTGELFF

cdr3_length: 15
clone_size: few
j_call: TRBJ2-3
d_call: TRBD2
v_call: TRBV6-1
cdr3_nt: TGTGCCAGCAAGGAACTAGCGGGAGTCACAGATACGCAGTATTTT
cdr3_aa: CASKELAGVTDTQYF

cdr3_length: 13
clone_size: -
j_call: TRBJ1-1
d_call: -
v_call: TRBV15
cdr3_nt: TGTGCCACCAGCAGAGAGGGGAGAACTGAAGCTTTCTTT
cdr3_aa: CATSREGRTEAFF

cdr3_length: 17
clone_size: -
j_call: TRBJ1-2
d_call: -
v_call: TRBV3-1
cdr3_nt: TGTGCCAGCAGCCAAGCCTACACCGGGACGGAGTTATATGGCTACACCTTC
cdr3_aa: CASSQAYTGTELYGYTF

cdr3_length: 16
clone_size: -
j_call: TRBJ2-3
d_call: TRBD2
v_call: TRBV6-2/TRBV6-3
cdr3_nt: TGTGCCAGCAGTTACAGGACTAGCGGGGGGACGGATACGCAGTATTTT
cdr3_aa: CASSYRTSGGTDTQYF

cdr3_length: 15
clone_size: -
j_call: TRBJ2-2
d_call: -
v_call: TRBV6-2/TRBV6-3
cdr3_nt: TGTGCCAGCAGTTCCGGGACGCCGAACACCGGGGAGCTGTTTTTT
cdr3_aa: CASSSGTPNTGELFF

cdr3_length: 12
clone_size: few
j_call: TRBJ2-1
d_call: -
v_call: TRBV12-3/TRBV12-4
cdr3_nt: TGTGCCAGCAGTTTAAGCAACAATGAGCAGTTCTTC
cdr3_aa: CASSLSNNEQFF

cdr3_length: 20
clone_size: -
j_call: TRBJ2-2
d_call: TRBD2
v_call: TRBV7-1
cdr3_nt: TGTGCCAGCAGTAGGCGGGAGAGGTTCATGGCCAGAGCGAACACCGGGGAGCTGTTTTTT
cdr3_aa: CASSRRERFMARANTGELFF

cdr3_length: 17
clone_size: -
j_call: TRBJ2-7
d_call: -
v_call: TRBV28
cdr3_nt: TGTGCCAGCACTAGTCAAGTGACTTCCCGCTCTATCTACGAGCAGTACTTC
cdr3_aa: CASTSQVTSRSIYEQYF

cdr3_length: 16
clone_size: -
j_call: TRBJ2-1
d_call: TRBD2
v_call: TRBV11-1
cdr3_nt: TGTGCCAGCAGCACCATCAGCGGGAGGATTGGTCGTGAGCAGTTCTTC
cdr3_aa: CASSTISGRIGREQFF

cdr3_length: 13
clone_size: many
j_call: TRBJ2-7
d_call: -
v_call: TRBV7-2
cdr3_nt: TGTGCCAGCAGCTTAGGATGGGCCTACGAGCAGTACTTC
cdr3_aa: CASSLGWAYEQYF

cdr3_length: 13
clone_size: medium-sized
j_call: TRBJ1-2
d_call: -
v_call: TRBV6-1
cdr3_nt: TGTGCCAGCTGGGGAGGGGGATTACATGGCTACACCTTC
cdr3_aa: CASWGGGLHGYTF

cdr3_length: 13
clone_size: many
j_call: TRBJ2-5
d_call: TRBD1
v_call: TRBV29-1
cdr3_nt: TGCAGCGCCGCGGACAGGTACCAAGAGACCCAGTACTTC
cdr3_aa: CSAADRYQETQYF